The present entry profiles one T cell receptor (beta chain) with its context. This CDR3 has 13 residues. Trimming took off 0 bases at V and 6 bases at J, with 4 bases between the two ends. The germline CDR1 and CDR2 sequences are SGDLS and YYNGEE. In the authors' workflow: The assay estimated nucleated cells by amplifying reference gene primers. Repertoires were generated with immunoSEQ multiplex PCR, while TCRdb's copy carries only in-frame clones and drops some. The V and J calls and the clone size are those of that table, but D and trimming were determined from the DNA. The table includes fewer than 120,000 clones, 60% to 80% detected once. The data were obtained in a study of blood T cell repertoires in COVID-19. Study at large: Donors in the United States, Italy and Spain gave samples during acute or convalescent COVID-19. PBMCs, B-cell-depleted T cells, or T cells were the source of the cDNA or gDNA that made up the material.

The chain carries TRBV9 and TRBJ1-6; unclear D gene. The sequencing input was peripheral blood. This clonotype was obtained from a woman of 80 years or more with active or convalescent COVID-19. In nucleotides, the CDR3 is TGTGCCAGCAGCGTAGCTCTTAATTCACCCCTCCACTTT. This translates into CASSVALNSPLHF.